The 23 T cell receptor beta chains below were found in one sample sequenced in a study of OX40 agonist ivuxolimab in advanced cancers. Here immunoSEQ multiplex PCR was the method, and the copy in TCRdb shows in-frame clones only, minus some. The table shows about 22,000 clones, with about four fifths occurring only once. The source material was CD4+ or CD8+ T cells sorted from blood, sampled in a trial of the OX40 agonist ivuxolimab. These receptors originate from an adult with an advanced solid tumor such as melanoma, head and neck, liver or kidney cancer.

This chain links TRBV5-1 with TRBJ2-3; 8 bases match TRBD2. The germline CDR1 and CDR2 sequences are SGHRS and YFSETQ. J lost 2 bases, V lost 0 bases, and 2 bases had no gene match. This CDR3 has 15 residues. This CDR3 reads CASSLGRGATDTQYF. Here the CDR3 DNA reads TGCGCCAGCAGCTTGGGGCGGGGGGCCACAGATACGCAGTATTTT.

The chain couples TRBV5-6 to TRBJ1-1; D may be TRBD1 (6 bases). The CDR3 runs to 17 residues. Trimming took 2 bases from V and 0 from J, leaving 17 bases between them. The V gene's germline CDR1 is SGHDT and CDR2 YYEEEE. The CDR3 here is CASSFFQGKGMNTEAFF. CDR3 DNA sequence: TGTGCCAGCAGCTTCTTCCAGGGGAAGGGAATGAACACTGAAGCTTTCTTT.

The rearrangement uses TRBV2 and TRBJ2-6; 8 bases agree with TRBD1. Germline CDR1 SNHLY, CDR2 FYNNEI. The CDR3 spans 16 residues. The V and J ends lost 8 bases and 0 bases, in that order; junction bases with no gene match: 6. For the CDR3, the DNA is TGTGCCAGCCTGGGACAGGATGCCTCTGGGGCCAACGTCCTGACTTTC. It yields the protein CASLGQDASGANVLTF.

V gene TRBV5-6 combines with J gene TRBJ2-7; D may be TRBD2 (6 bases). This CDR3 has 16 amino acids. Trimming shortened V by 0 bases and J by 2 bases, and 15 bases separated the two germline ends. Germline CDR1 reads SGHDT; CDR2 reads YYEEEE. CDR3 sequence reads: CASSLAMERATYEQYF. CDR3 nucleotides: TGTGCCAGCAGCTTGGCCATGGAGCGGGCCACCTACGAGCAGTACTTC. The full variable domain, in which reference TRBV5-6 and TRBJ2-7 provide the parts outside the CDR3, is DAGVTQSPTHLIKTRGQQVTLRCSPKSGHDTVSWYQQALGQGPQFIFQYYEEEERQRGNFPDRFSGHQFPNYSSELNVNALLLGDSALYLCASSLAMERATYEQYFGPGTRLTVT.

The chain uses TRBV15 and TRBJ2-3, with D hard to call. Germline V gene data show CDR1 as LNHNV and CDR2 as YYDKDF (reference sequence). V shed 5 bases and J shed 0 bases, with 6 bases lying between them. The CDR3 extends over 13 amino acids. The CDR3 DNA follows: TGTGCCACCAGCCCGGCAAGCACAGATACGCAGTATTTT. Its translation is CATSPASTDTQYF.

The chain carries TRBV19 and TRBJ2-2, with D possibly being TRBD1 (5 bases). The V end was cut by 3 bases, the J end by 6 bases, with 11 bases between. The CDR3 is 14 amino acids. Germline V gene lookup returns CDR1 LNHDA and CDR2 SQIVND (reference sequence). The CDR3 DNA follows: TGTGCCAGTAGTATTTCAGGGTTTGCCGGGGAGCTGTTTTTT. Protein sequence: CASSISGFAGELFF.

This clone is large by share. The V call is TRBV7-8, the J call TRBJ2-2; D gene uncertain. V lost 3 bases, J lost 0 bases, and 11 bases lay in between. This CDR3 spans 16 amino acids. Germline CDR1 SGHVS, CDR2 FQNEAQ. CDR3 nucleotide sequence: TGTGCCAGCAGCTTTGGGCAACCCGCGAACACCGGGGAGCTGTTTTTT. This translates into CASSFGQPANTGELFF. Full variable domain (outside the CDR3, taken from reference TRBV7-8 and TRBJ2-2): GAGVSQSPRYKVAKRGQDVALRCDPISGHVSLFWYQQALGQGPEFLTYFQNEAQLDKSGLPSDRFFAERPEGSVSTLKIQRTQQEDSAVYLCASSFGQPANTGELFFGEGSRLTVL.

This clone was detected a few times. The V call is TRBV5-4, the J call TRBJ1-1; D may be TRBD1 (5 bases). V was clipped by 4 bases and J by 10 bases, with 14 bases between them. CDR1 is SGHNT, CDR2 YYREEE, per germline (reference sequence). The CDR3 is made up of 12 amino acids. The DNA for the CDR3 is TGTGCCAGCAGCACCCGGGGGGATGGAGCTTTCTTT. This sequence encodes CASSTRGDGAFF.

The V and J genes are TRBV7-3 and TRBJ2-7; 10 bases fit TRBD1. The junction had 5 bases not matched to a gene; V was cut back by 2 bases and J by 4 bases. The CDR3 runs to 15 residues. Germline V gene sequence: CDR1 SGHTA, CDR2 FQGTGA. CDR3 loop: CASSLSTGGVYEQYF. The CDR3 region has the DNA TGTGCCAGCAGCTTATCGACAGGGGGCGTTTACGAGCAGTACTTC.

This clone qualifies as large (0.1 to 1%). J is TRBJ1-3 and V is TRBV7-9; TRBD1 matches at 7 bases. The CDR3 extends over 15 amino acids. V lost 10 bases to trimming and J lost 3 bases; unmatched junction nucleotides: 12. Germline CDR1 reads SEHNR; CDR2 reads FQNEAQ (reference sequence). The CDR3 coding sequence is TGTGCCACCGATTCGACAGGGAGCGGTGGAAACACCATATATTTT. This codes for CATDSTGSGGNTIYF. Full variable domain (outside the CDR3, taken from reference TRBV7-9 and TRBJ1-3): DTGVSQNPRHKITKRGQNVTFRCDPISEHNRLYWYRQTLGQGPEFLTYFQNEAQLEKSRLLSDRFSAERPKGSFSTLEIQRTEQGDSAMYLCATDSTGSGGNTIYFGEGSWLTVV.

V is TRBV29-1 and J is TRBJ1-2; D remains ambiguous. CDR3 length: 14 residues. Germline V gene data show CDR1 as SQVTM and CDR2 as ANQGSEA. The germline V and J ends were trimmed by 4 bases and 7 bases, with 19 bases remaining between them. As DNA, the CDR3 is TGCAGCGTTGGAGGCAGAGATTCTTCTATTGGCTACACCTTC. Its protein is CSVGGRDSSIGYTF.

The chain links TRBV11-3 to TRBJ2-7, with D unresolved. Trimming cost V 1 base and J 2 bases, with 0 bases left between them. Germline V CDR1 and CDR2: SGHNT, YENEEA. This CDR3 has 11 amino acids. The CDR3 DNA reads as TGTGCCAGCAGCTTAGCCTACGAGCAGTACTTC. This codes for CASSLAYEQYF.

V and J are TRBV7-8 and TRBJ1-1; D is uncertain. This CDR3 contains 12 residues. Germline CDR1 is SGHVS and CDR2 is FQNEAQ. The V gene lost 1 base and the J gene lost 8 bases, with 8 bases spanning the gap. CDR3 sequence reads: CASSLGGGEAFF. The CDR3 nucleotides are TGTGCCAGCAGCTTAGGAGGCGGAGAAGCTTTCTTT.

The V and J genes are TRBV5-8 and TRBJ2-3; D perhaps matches TRBD1 (6 bases). The CDR3 length is 14 residues. CDR1 is SGHTS and CDR2 is YDEGEE in the germline V gene. The V end lost 3 bases, the J end lost 3 bases, and 11 bases lay between the germline ends. CDR3 protein: CASSYRVSTDTQYF. For the CDR3, the DNA is TGTGCCAGCAGCTACAGGGTTTCGACAGATACGCAGTATTTT.

This chain connects TRBV30 to TRBJ1-1; D is perhaps TRBD1 (5 bases). Per germline, CDR1 GTSNPN and CDR2 SVGIG (reference sequence). The CDR3 totals 13 residues. V lost 1 base and J lost 2, with 8 bases in between. CDR3 loop: CAWSAGDNTEAFF. CDR3 sequence (DNA): TGTGCCTGGAGTGCGGGGGACAACACTGAAGCTTTCTTT.

V and J are TRBV6-5 and TRBJ2-3, with 7 bases that match TRBD2. This CDR3 has 15 residues. The germline gives CDR1 MNHEY, CDR2 SVGAGI. The V segment lost 0 bases and the J segment 5 bases; nucleotides outside the gene matches: 5. Here the CDR3 reads CASSYSGGGGDTQYF. CDR3 DNA: TGTGCCAGCAGTTACTCTGGGGGGGGAGGAGATACGCAGTATTTT.

The gene calls are TRBV29-1 and TRBJ2-7, with 7 bases fitting TRBD1. This CDR3 region has 12 residues. The V gene end was trimmed by 6 bases and the J gene end by 7 bases; junction bases not matched to a gene: 9. Germline assignment: CDR1 SQVTM and CDR2 ANQGSEA. CDR3 in DNA: TGCAGCGTCGGGACAGAGTTTAGGGAGCAGTACTTC. Amino acids: CSVGTEFREQYF.

The chain has TRBV4-1 and TRBJ2-7; D may correspond to TRBD1 or TRBD2 (6 bases each). The germline V gene encodes CDR1 MGHRA and CDR2 YSYEKL. The ends were cut back, 1 base at V and 1 base at J, with 14 bases in the middle. The CDR3 is made up of 16 amino acids. The chain's CDR3 is CASSQVLGGASYEQYF. For the CDR3, the DNA is TGCGCCAGCAGCCAAGTTCTGGGGGGCGCGTCCTACGAGCAGTACTTC.

The V gene is TRBV27, the J gene TRBJ1-1; D may be TRBD1 (5 bases). The germline V gene encodes CDR1 MNHEY and CDR2 SMNVEV (reference sequence). V lost 6 bases and J lost 0, with 8 bases in between. This CDR3 comprises 13 residues. The CDR3: CASSSTVNTEAFF. The DNA for the CDR3 is TGTGCCAGCAGCTCGACAGTGAACACTGAAGCTTTCTTT.

This clone was seen more than once but under ten times. V is TRBV7-9 and J is TRBJ2-1, with D possibly matching TRBD2 (6 bases). Germline V CDR1 and CDR2: SEHNR, FQNEAQ (reference sequence). This CDR3 spans 16 amino acids. The V and J ends lost 0 bases and 8 bases respectively, with 17 bases between them. This CDR3 is CASSLAPGGGTDEQFF. The DNA for the CDR3 is TGTGCCAGCAGCTTAGCGCCCGGTGGGGGGACCGATGAGCAGTTCTTC.

This chain uses TRBV2 with TRBJ1-4, with a tentative D call TRBD1 (6 bases). V lost 2 bases, J lost 3 bases, and 19 bases lay in between. Per germline, CDR1 SNHLY and CDR2 FYNNEI. This CDR3 is built from 18 residues. In DNA, the CDR3 is TGTGCCAGCAGTGAAAGGGGGGCCGGGACATCCCCTAATGAAAAACTGTTTTTT. This gives the protein CASSERGAGTSPNEKLFF.

V gene TRBV2 combines with J gene TRBJ2-7; D is possibly TRBD2 (6 bases). Germline lookup yields CDR1 SNHLY and CDR2 FYNNEI. CDR3 size: 13 residues. V dropped 11 bases and J dropped 2 bases, with 16 bases sitting between them. In DNA, the CDR3 is TGTGCCGGGGGGTTGCCAGGAGCCTACGAGCAGTACTTC. Residues: CAGGLPGAYEQYF. Supplemented by reference TRBV2 and TRBJ2-7, the full variable domain reads EPEVTQTPSHQVTQMGQEVILRCVPISNHLYFYWYRQILGQKVEFLVSFYNNEISEKSEIFDDQFSVERPDGSNFTLKIRSTKLEDSAMYFCAGGLPGAYEQYFGPGTRLTVT.

This rearrangement joins TRBV19 to TRBJ2-5; unclear D gene. The CDR3 totals 14 residues. Germline-derived CDR1 and CDR2 are LNHDA and SQIVND (reference sequence). Trimming removed 3 bases at V and 0 bases at J, with 8 bases between. CDR3 amino acids: CASSIQVYQETQYF. The CDR3 region has the DNA TGTGCCAGTAGTATCCAGGTTTACCAAGAGACCCAGTACTTC.